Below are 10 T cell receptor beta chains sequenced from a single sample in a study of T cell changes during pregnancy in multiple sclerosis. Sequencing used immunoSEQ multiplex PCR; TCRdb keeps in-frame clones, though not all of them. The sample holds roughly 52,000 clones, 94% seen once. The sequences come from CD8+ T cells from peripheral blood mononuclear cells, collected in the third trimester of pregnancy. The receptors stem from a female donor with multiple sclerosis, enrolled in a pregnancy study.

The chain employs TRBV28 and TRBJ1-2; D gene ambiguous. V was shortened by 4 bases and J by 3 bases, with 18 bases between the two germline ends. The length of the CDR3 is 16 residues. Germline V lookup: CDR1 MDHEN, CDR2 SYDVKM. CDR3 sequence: CASSYIIEGRDYGYTF. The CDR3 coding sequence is TGTGCCAGCAGTTACATAATCGAGGGTCGGGACTATGGCTACACCTTC.

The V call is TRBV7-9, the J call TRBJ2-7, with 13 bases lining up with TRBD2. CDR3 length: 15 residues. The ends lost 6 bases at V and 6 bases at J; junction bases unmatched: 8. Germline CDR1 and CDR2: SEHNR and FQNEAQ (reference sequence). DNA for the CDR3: TGTGCCAGCAGTGGACTAGCGGGAGTCGCGGGCGAGCAGTACTTC. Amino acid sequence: CASSGLAGVAGEQYF.

CDR3 in amino acids: CASAQGRSNQPQHF. CDR3 coding DNA: TGTGCCAGCGCACAGGGTAGAAGCAATCAGCCCCAGCATTTT. The chain employs TRBV28 and TRBJ1-5; D is perhaps TRBD1 (6 bases). CDR1 is MDHEN and CDR2 is SYDVKM in the germline V gene. The germline V and J ends were trimmed by 8 bases and 1 base, with 12 bases remaining between them. This CDR3 has 14 amino acids.

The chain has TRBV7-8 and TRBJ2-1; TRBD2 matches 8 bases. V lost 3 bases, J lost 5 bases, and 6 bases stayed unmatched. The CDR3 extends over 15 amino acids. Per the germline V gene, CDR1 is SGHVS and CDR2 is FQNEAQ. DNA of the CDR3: TGTGCCAGCAGCTTGGGGAGCGGGGGACACAATGAGCAGTTCTTC. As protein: CASSLGSGGHNEQFF.

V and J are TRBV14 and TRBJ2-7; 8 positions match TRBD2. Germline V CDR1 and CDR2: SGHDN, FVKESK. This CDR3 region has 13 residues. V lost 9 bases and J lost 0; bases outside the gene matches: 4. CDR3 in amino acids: CASQSGSSYEQYF. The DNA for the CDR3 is TGTGCCAGTCAGAGCGGGAGCTCCTACGAGCAGTACTTC.

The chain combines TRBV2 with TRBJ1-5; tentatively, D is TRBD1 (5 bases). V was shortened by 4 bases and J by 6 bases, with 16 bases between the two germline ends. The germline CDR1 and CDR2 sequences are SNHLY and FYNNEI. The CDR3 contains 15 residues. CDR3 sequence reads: CASSVSTGGGQPQHF. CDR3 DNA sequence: TGTGCCAGCAGTGTGAGCACGGGGGGTGGTCAGCCCCAGCATTTT.

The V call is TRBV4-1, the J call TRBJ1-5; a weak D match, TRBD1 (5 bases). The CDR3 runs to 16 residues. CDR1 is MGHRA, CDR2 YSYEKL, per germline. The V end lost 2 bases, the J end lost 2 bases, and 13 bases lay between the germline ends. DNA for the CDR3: TGCGCCAGCAGCCAAAGGGGTCAAGGCGGCAATCAGCCCCAGCATTTT. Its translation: CASSQRGQGGNQPQHF.

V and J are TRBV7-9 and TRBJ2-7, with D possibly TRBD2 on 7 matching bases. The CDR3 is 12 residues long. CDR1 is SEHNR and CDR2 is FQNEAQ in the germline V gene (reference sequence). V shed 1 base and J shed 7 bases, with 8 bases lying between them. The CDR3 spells CASSLEGGEQYF. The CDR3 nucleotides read TGTGCCAGCAGCTTAGAGGGGGGGGAGCAGTACTTC.

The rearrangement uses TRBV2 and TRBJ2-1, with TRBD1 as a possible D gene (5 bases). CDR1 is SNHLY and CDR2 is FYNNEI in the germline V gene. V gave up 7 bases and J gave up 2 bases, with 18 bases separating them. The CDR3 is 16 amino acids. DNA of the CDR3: TGTGCCAGCATACGGCAGGGAAATGGCCCCTACAATGAGCAGTTCTTC. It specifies CASIRQGNGPYNEQFF.

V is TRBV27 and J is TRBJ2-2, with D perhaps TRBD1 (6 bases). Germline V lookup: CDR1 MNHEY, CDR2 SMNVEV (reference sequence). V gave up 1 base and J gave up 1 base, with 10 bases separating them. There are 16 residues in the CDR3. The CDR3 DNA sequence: TGTGCCAGCAGTTTATTGAGAGGGGGGAACACCGGGGAGCTGTTTTTT. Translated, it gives CASSLLRGGNTGELFF.